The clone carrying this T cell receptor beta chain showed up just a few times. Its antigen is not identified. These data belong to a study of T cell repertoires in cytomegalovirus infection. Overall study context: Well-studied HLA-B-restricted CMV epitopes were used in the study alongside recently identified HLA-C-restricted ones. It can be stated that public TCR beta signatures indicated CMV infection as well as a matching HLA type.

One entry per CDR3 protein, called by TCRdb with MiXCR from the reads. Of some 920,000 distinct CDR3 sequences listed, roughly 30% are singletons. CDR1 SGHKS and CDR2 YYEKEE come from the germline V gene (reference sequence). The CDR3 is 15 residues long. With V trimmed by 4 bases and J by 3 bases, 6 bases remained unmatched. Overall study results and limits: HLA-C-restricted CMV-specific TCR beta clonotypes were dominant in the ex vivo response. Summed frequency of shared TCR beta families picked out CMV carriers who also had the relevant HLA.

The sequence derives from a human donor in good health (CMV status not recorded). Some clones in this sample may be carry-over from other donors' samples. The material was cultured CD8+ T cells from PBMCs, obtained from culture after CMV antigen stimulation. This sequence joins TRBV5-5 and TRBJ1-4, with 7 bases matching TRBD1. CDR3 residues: CASSLLQGPNEKLFF. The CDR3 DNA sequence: TGTGCCAGCAGCCTACTACAGGGGCCTAATGAAAAACTGTTTTTT.